The source of this TCR beta chain is a study of CD4 T cells in relation to SARS-CoV-2 and coronaviruses. Overall study: PBMCs were cultured with antigen for 10 days before TCR beta sequencing.

CD4+ T cells from unexposed donors were obtained before the COVID-19 pandemic (2011-2018). After roughly 9 days of culture, CD4+ T cells were isolated. Testing used SARS-CoV-2 S/N and four cold-coronavirus spikes on unexposed-donor CD4+ T cells, cells permitting. This table comes from immunoSEQ multiplex PCR, and its TCRdb copy is limited to in-frame clones, with some not included. The sample consists of about 21,000 clones, around 80% of them appearing once. This clone was detected a few times. Its antigen is undetermined. The material sequenced was CD4+ T cells from PBMCs, cultured in vitro. The TCR sequence derives from a human donor in good health.

The CDR3 protein is CASSQQVDTEAFF. The CDR3 DNA follows: TGTGCCAGCAGCCAGCAGGTCGACACTGAAGCTTTCTTT. The genes are TRBV7-3 and TRBJ1-1; D is ambiguous. Germline CDR1 SGHTA, CDR2 FQGTGA. The length of the CDR3 is 13 residues. Between the trimmed V and J ends, which lost 5 bases and 3 bases, there was a span of 10 bases.